This T cell receptor (beta chain) was found in a study of T cell responses to AZD1222 COVID-19 vaccine. V was pared by 5 bases and J by 6 bases, with 11 bases between. Germline V gene lookup returns CDR1 MNHEY and CDR2 SVGAGI. CDR3 length: 12 residues. This table comes from immunoSEQ multiplex PCR, and its TCRdb copy is limited to in-frame clones, with some not included. The sample contains 53,000 or so clones, around 85% of which appear only once. The count of this clone is one. The sample here was peripheral blood, taken on day 0 of MenACWY control vaccination. The receptor was derived from an adult in good health. This rearrangement joins TRBV6-5 to TRBJ2-7; D is unclear. DNA for the CDR3: TGTGCCAGCAGTATGGGTCGTTCCGAGCAGTACTTC. Protein: CASSMGRSEQYF.